These T cell receptor beta chains were read from a single sample in a study of blood T cell repertoires in COVID-19. The method was immunoSEQ multiplex PCR; TCRdb's version includes in-frame clones alone and lacks a portion of them. The sample lists 85,000 to 110,000 clones, nearly 90% seen once, with around 3.1% in the top ten. The sequencing sample was made of peripheral blood. The receptor source for this set is a man aged 50-59 years in a cohort sampled during active COVID-19. The CDR3 runs from the conserved cysteine through the conserved F or W. The order of the fields is V gene, J gene, CDR3 protein.

V: TRBV9
J: TRBJ1-1
CDR3: CASSAGQVGWGRNTEAFF

V: TRBV5-5
J: TRBJ1-2
CDR3: CASSLDRFRGYTF

V: TRBV7-8
J: TRBJ1-4
CDR3: CASSNPGQFLFF

V: TRBV5-1
J: TRBJ1-2
CDR3: CASSFRDSTWGYTF

V: TRBV19
J: TRBJ1-5
CDR3: CSSSIGTTYQPQHF

V: TRBV7-8
J: TRBJ2-3
CDR3: CASSPRSGGFGDTQYF

V: TRBV4-3
J: TRBJ2-2
CDR3: CASSQDPRGNTGELFF

V: TRBV28
J: TRBJ2-1
CDR3: CASSLLGGSYNEQFF

V: TRBV5-1
J: TRBJ2-5
CDR3: CASSGQGLGQETQYF

V: TRBV5-1
J: TRBJ1-2
CDR3: CASSLVTGYGYTF

V: TRBV7-3
J: TRBJ2-1
CDR3: CASSLGGTGFNEQFF

V: TRBV3-1/TRBV3-2
J: TRBJ2-1
CDR3: CASSQPTGGGYNEQFF

V: TRBV5-4
J: TRBJ2-1
CDR3: CASSPDSLKEQFF

V: TRBV4-2
J: TRBJ1-6
CDR3: CASSPGAFRPPLHF

V: TRBV5-1
J: TRBJ2-5
CDR3: CASSLRAGGLSETQYF

V: TRBV19
J: TRBJ1-4
CDR3: CASSIPAGNSNEKLFF

V: TRBV7-2
J: TRBJ1-1
CDR3: CASSIFSGREAFF

V: TRBV3-1/TRBV3-2
J: TRBJ1-6
CDR3: CASSQTGGAGYNSPLHF

V: TRBV18
J: TRBJ1-6
CDR3: CASSAQGGDNSPLHF

V: TRBV28
J: TRBJ1-5
CDR3: CASSSGTNNQPQHF

V: TRBV11-2
J: TRBJ1-5
CDR3: CASSQTNNQPQHF

V: TRBV7-9
J: TRBJ1-4
CDR3: CASSSQTGTGNEKLFF

V: TRBV18
J: TRBJ2-1
CDR3: CASSPTVEQAQFF

V: TRBV5-6
J: TRBJ1-2
CDR3: CASSLDRVSGYTF

V: TRBV28
J: TRBJ1-6
CDR3: CASSLSRALNSPLHF

V: TRBV11-1
J: TRBJ2-2
CDR3: CASSFLSGGELFF

V: TRBV11-2
J: TRBJ1-1
CDR3: CASSFRGFGTEAFF

V: TRBV20-1
J: TRBJ1-1
CDR3: CSDRRREAFF

V: TRBV6-5
J: TRBJ1-3
CDR3: CASTEGGSGNTIYF

V: TRBV5-5
J: TRBJ2-7
CDR3: CASSPPGQGAREQYF

V: TRBV19
J: TRBJ2-1
CDR3: CASSSGRSINEQFF

V: TRBV7-2
J: TRBJ2-3
CDR3: CASSPTPGDTQYF

V: TRBV6-6
J: TRBJ1-1
CDR3: CASSHQRTGLNTEAFF

V: TRBV5-1
J: TRBJ2-1
CDR3: CASSNSGGTYNEQFF

V: TRBV29-1
J: TRBJ2-5
CDR3: CSVISLAGVAQYF

V: TRBV4-3
J: TRBJ2-1
CDR3: CASSLEGAVYNEQFF

V: TRBV15
J: TRBJ2-3
CDR3: CATSRDLGQGGGTDTQYF